Here is one TCR beta chain with its context. The target antigen is unknown. The data were taken from a study of T cells in localized non-small cell lung cancer. The trim removed 7 bases at V and 5 bases at J, leaving 10 bases unmatched. The germline gives CDR1 LNHDA, CDR2 SQIVND (reference sequence). This CDR3 spans 15 amino acids. This table comes from immunoSEQ multiplex PCR, and its TCRdb copy is limited to in-frame clones, with some not included. The data hold a few thousand clones, with roughly 24% observed a single time. Study conclusions and caveats: Longer overall survival was associated with a higher density of T cells in the blood.

The sample here was lung tumor tissue, taken before any cancer treatment. This chain links TRBV19 with TRBJ1-5; 8 nucleotides match TRBD1. This TCR came from a man aged 40 to 70 with stage II squamous cell lung carcinoma. CDR3 amino acids: CASTPSGGIDQPQHF. The CDR3 DNA reads as TGTGCCAGTACACCGTCAGGGGGCATCGATCAGCCCCAGCATTTT.